The 10 T cell receptor beta chains below all came from one sample that was sequenced in a study of CXCR3-negative and CXCR3-positive naive CD8 T cells. Through 5' RACE with UMI labels, the TRB cDNA libraries were prepared. TCRdb reprocessed the 5' RACE reads and stores each CDR3 protein as one record, lacking DNA. In total, the table holds around 40,000 distinct CDR3 sequences. Sequenced sample: memory CD8+ T cells from blood. The origin of the receptors is a human donor in good health. Some clones in this sample may be carry-over from other donors' samples.

The rearrangement uses TRBV4-1 and TRBJ2-7; as DNA is missing, the TRBD1 call by TCRdb cannot be tested. Germline assignment: CDR1 MGHRA and CDR2 YSYEKL. The CDR3 length is 13 residues. This CDR3 reads CASSQKQGYEQYF.

The chain links TRBV9 to TRBJ2-1. This CDR3 region has 12 residues. In germline, CDR1 is SGDLS, CDR2 YYNGEE. CDR3 sequence reads: CASSVVGHEQFF.

The V and J genes are TRBV6-5 and TRBJ2-7; absent DNA, TCRdb's TRBD1 call cannot be checked. CDR3 length equals 15 residues. Per the germline V gene, CDR1 is MNHEY and CDR2 is SVGAGI. CDR3 amino acids: CASSLLGQGGYEQYF.

V gene TRBV11-2 combines with J gene TRBJ2-7. The CDR3 runs to 14 residues. Germline CDR1 is SGHAT and CDR2 is FQNNGV. The CDR3 loop reads CASSVVGSSYEQYF. Full variable domain (rest looked up from reference TRBV11-2 and TRBJ2-7): EAGVAQSPRYKIIEKRQSVAFWCNPISGHATLYWYQQILGQGPKLLIQFQNNGVVDDSQLPKDRFSAERLKGVDSTLKIQPAKLEDSAVYLCASSVVGSSYEQYFGPGTRLTVT.

The CDR3 spells CASSLTGMTGDTQYF. This sequence joins TRBV7-2 and TRBJ2-3; TCRdb returns TRBD1, unconfirmable since there is no DNA. Germline V gene sequence: CDR1 SGHTA, CDR2 FQGNSA. The CDR3 runs 15 residues.

The chain is built from TRBV15 and TRBJ2-4; TCRdb names TRBD1, which stays unverified in the absence of DNA. Germline lookup yields CDR1 LNHNV and CDR2 YYDKDF (reference sequence). CDR3 length: 13 amino acids. The CDR3 sequence is CATSGGGKNIQYF.

This chain joins TRBV29-1 and TRBJ1-1. The CDR3 length is 13 residues. Per germline, CDR1 SQVTM and CDR2 ANQGSEA. The CDR3 is CSVESGLYTEAFF.

The genes are TRBV18 and TRBJ1-5. The germline V gene has CDR1 KGHSH and CDR2 LQKENI. This CDR3 is built from 15 residues. CDR3 protein: CASSLSRGSNQPQHF. Together with reference TRBV18 and TRBJ1-5, the CDR3 gives the full variable domain: NAGVMQNPRHLVRRRGQEARLRCSPMKGHSHVYWYRQLPEEGLKFMVYLQKENIIDESGMPKERFSAEFPKEGPSILRIQQVVRGDSAAYFCASSLSRGSNQPQHFGDGTRLSIL.

V is TRBV7-9 and J is TRBJ2-7. The CDR3 is 13 amino acids. Germline CDR1 and CDR2: SEHNR and FQNEAQ (reference sequence). The CDR3 reads CASSLAQSYEQYF.

V and J are TRBV15 and TRBJ2-7. Germline values: CDR1 LNHNV, CDR2 YYDKDF (reference sequence). The CDR3 runs to 14 residues. The CDR3 region is CATSRGFGANEQYF.